A few counts support the clone carrying this T cell receptor beta chain. No antigen is known for it. This specimen comes from a study of post-analysis software for immune sequencing data. Study-wide background: As for disease course, relapsing-remitting, secondary progressive and progressive-relapsing multiple sclerosis were all included.

The study's findings and limits: Versus controls, multiple sclerosis patients showed significantly lower diversity (normalized Chao1). Analysis by F measure revealed that same-batch samples clustered strongly together. TRBV5-6, TRBV5-1 and TRBV20-1 were among a few TRBV segments more frequent in patients than controls.

This CDR3 comprises 14 residues. V was clipped by 4 bases and J by 0 bases, with 9 bases between them. Tagging with unique molecular identifiers was a feature of the TCR beta cDNA libraries. It was from about 1 to 10 million T cells that some 500,000 cDNA molecules came. TCRdb independently ran MiXCR on the PCR reads; one entry per CDR3 protein. The sample lists some 370,000 distinct CDR3 sequences; approximately 33% were seen once. This sequence was found in a girl aged 5-17 years with multiple sclerosis. Sequenced input: blood. V gene TRBV12-3 or TRBV12-4 combines with J gene TRBJ1-1; unclear D gene. The CDR3 sequence is CASSWVGLNTEAFF. DNA of the CDR3: TGTGCCAGCAGTTGGGTAGGCCTGAACACTGAAGCTTTCTTT.